The entry below describes one T cell receptor beta chain. The data belong to a study of radiotherapy plus CTLA-4 blockade in lung cancer. Clones were read by immunoSEQ multiplex PCR, and TCRdb kept only the in-frame ones, dropping some. The sample lists 75,000 to 100,000 clones; 80% to 90% were seen once. Germline CDR1 is SGHTA and CDR2 is FQGNSA. V shed 5 bases, J shed 7 bases, and the junction held 14 bases outside the gene matches. This CDR3 comprises 16 residues. This rearrangement joins TRBV7-2 to TRBJ2-1; 7 bases are a match to TRBD2. Material: peripheral blood, obtained from a patient treated with radiotherapy plus ipilimumab. The sequence was collected from a human donor with non-small cell lung cancer that progressed on radiotherapy plus ipilimumab. The CDR3: CASSQRGAGGSNEQFF. The CDR3 bases are TGTGCCAGCAGCCAACGGGGTGCGGGCGGGAGTAATGAGCAGTTCTTC.